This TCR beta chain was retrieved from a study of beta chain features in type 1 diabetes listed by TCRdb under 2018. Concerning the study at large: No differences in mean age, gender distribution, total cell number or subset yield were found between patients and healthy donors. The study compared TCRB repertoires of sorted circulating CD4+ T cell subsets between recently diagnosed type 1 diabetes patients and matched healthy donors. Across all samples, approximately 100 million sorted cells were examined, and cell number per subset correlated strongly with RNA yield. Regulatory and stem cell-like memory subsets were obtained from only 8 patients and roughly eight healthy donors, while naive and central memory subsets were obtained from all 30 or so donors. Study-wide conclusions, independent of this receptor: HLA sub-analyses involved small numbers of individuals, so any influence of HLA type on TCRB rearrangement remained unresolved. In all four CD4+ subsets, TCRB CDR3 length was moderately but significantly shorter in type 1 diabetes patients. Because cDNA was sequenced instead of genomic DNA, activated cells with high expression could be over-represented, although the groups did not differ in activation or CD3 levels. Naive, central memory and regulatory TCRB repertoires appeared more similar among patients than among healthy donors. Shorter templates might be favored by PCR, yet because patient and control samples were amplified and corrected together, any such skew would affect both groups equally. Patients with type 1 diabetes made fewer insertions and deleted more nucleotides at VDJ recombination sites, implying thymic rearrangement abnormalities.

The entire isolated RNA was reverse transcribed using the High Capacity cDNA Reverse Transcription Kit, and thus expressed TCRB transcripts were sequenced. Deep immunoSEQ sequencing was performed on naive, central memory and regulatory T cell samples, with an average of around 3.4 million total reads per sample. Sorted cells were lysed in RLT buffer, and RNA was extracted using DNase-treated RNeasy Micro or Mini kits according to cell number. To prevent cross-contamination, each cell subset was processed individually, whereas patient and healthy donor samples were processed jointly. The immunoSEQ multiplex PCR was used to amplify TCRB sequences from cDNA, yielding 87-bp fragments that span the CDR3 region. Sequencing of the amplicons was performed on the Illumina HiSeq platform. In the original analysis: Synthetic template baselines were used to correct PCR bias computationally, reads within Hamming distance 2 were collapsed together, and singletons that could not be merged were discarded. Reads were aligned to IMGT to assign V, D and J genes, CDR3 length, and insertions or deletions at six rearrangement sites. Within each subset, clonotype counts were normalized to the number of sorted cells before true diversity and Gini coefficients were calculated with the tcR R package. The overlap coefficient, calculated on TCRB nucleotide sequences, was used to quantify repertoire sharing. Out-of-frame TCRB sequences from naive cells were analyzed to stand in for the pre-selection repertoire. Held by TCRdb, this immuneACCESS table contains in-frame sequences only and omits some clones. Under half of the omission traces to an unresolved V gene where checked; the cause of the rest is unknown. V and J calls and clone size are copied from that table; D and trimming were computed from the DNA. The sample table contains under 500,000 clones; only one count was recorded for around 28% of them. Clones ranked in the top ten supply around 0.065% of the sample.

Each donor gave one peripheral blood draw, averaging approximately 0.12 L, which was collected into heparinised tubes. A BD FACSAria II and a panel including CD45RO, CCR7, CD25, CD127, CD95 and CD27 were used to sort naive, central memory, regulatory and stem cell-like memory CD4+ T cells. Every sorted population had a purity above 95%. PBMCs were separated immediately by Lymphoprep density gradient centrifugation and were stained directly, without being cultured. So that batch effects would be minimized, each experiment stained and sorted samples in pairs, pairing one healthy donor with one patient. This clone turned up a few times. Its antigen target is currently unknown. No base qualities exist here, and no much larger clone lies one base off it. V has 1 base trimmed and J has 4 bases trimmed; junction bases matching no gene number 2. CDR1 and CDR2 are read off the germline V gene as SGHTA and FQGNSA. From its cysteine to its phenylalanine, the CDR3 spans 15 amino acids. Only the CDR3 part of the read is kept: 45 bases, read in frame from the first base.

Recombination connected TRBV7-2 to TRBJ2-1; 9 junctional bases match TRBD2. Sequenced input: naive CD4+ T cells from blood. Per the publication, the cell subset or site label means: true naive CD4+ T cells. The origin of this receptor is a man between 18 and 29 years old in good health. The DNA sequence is TGTGCCAGCAGCTTAGTGACTAGCGGTTACAATGAGCAGTTCTTC. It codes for CASSLVTSGYNEQFF.